Below are 16 T cell receptor beta chains sequenced from a single sample in a study of T cells in Graves' hyperthyroidism and ophthalmopathy. The source material, RNA transcripts, was used to amplify TCR beta CDR3 regions. HTBI primers drove first-round RT-PCR of the TCR CDR3. MiXCR was run by TCRdb on the multiplex PCR reads, yielding one entry per CDR3 protein. Here the sample spans 690,000 or so distinct CDR3 sequences, 15% to 20% being singletons. The sequencing sample was made of blood. The receptors were gathered from a woman in her fifties or sixties with Graves' hyperthyroidism that later progressed to Graves' ophthalmopathy.

This clonotype was recorded at least ten times. The V and J genes are TRBV13 and TRBJ2-1, with 11 bases that match TRBD2. Germline CDR1 is PRHDT and CDR2 is FYEKMQ (reference sequence). Losses at the gene ends were 5 bases for V and 6 bases for J; bases not matched to a gene: 6. The CDR3 has 15 residues. CDR3 DNA sequence: TGTGCCAGCAGCCTTGGGACTAGCGGACGCAATGAGCAGTTCTTC. It encodes CASSLGTSGRNEQFF.

The chain employs TRBV6-2 or TRBV6-3 and TRBJ1-2; D perhaps matches TRBD1 (6 bases). The CDR3 spans 16 residues. Germline V gene data show CDR1 as MNHEY and CDR2 as SVGEGT. Deletions cut 5 bases from V and 2 bases from J, with 18 bases between. In DNA form, the CDR3 reads TGTGCCAGCAGTATAACTAGCGGGGGGCAAAACTATGGCTACACCTTC. It translates to CASSITSGGQNYGYTF.

This clonotype came up many times. This sequence joins TRBV12-3 or TRBV12-4 and TRBJ1-2; D unresolved. V lost 6 bases and J 4 bases, leaving 12 bases between the germline ends. The CDR3 is 13 residues long. The CDR3 DNA is TGTGCCAGCAGACCGAACAGAGTCTATGGCTACACCTTC. It encodes CASRPNRVYGYTF.

This sequence joins TRBV6-2 or TRBV6-3 and TRBJ1-1; TRBD1 agrees at 8 bases. The CDR3 runs to 14 residues. Germline V lookup: CDR1 MNHEY, CDR2 SVGEGT. The J segment lost 1 base and the V segment lost 10 bases, leaving 8 bases of the junction unmatched. CDR3 sequence reads: CATGRQGQNTEAFF. The CDR3 coding sequence is TGTGCCACAGGCCGACAGGGGCAGAACACTGAAGCTTTCTTT.

This clonotype was observed a few times. The V gene is TRBV4-1, the J gene TRBJ2-5; no firm D call. V lost 4 bases and J 5 bases, leaving 11 bases between the germline ends. The CDR3 covers 13 residues. The V gene's germline CDR1 is MGHRA and CDR2 YSYEKL. CDR3 region: CASSRTVGETQYF. The CDR3 DNA follows: TGCGCCAGCAGCCGAACCGTCGGGGAGACCCAGTACTTC.

This clonotype turned up a few times. The chain is built from TRBV7-9 and TRBJ1-4; no firm D call. The germline V and J ends were trimmed by 1 base and 8 bases, with 8 bases remaining between them. This CDR3 is built from 13 residues. Germline CDR1 SEHNR, CDR2 FQNEAQ (reference sequence). CDR3 sequence (DNA): TGTGCCAGCAGCTTAGTTCAGCCAGAAAAACTGTTTTTT. This encodes CASSLVQPEKLFF.

V and J are TRBV19 and TRBJ1-1; D gene uncertain. There are 13 residues in the CDR3. Between the trimmed V and J ends, which lost 7 bases and 0 bases, there was a span of 9 bases. Germline V gives CDR1 LNHDA, CDR2 SQIVND (reference sequence). The CDR3 spells CASTLYVNTEAFF. The CDR3 DNA sequence: TGTGCCAGTACCTTATACGTGAACACTGAAGCTTTCTTT.

This clonotype was observed many times. The J gene is TRBJ1-6, the V gene TRBV18; a weak D match, TRBD1 (6 bases). The CDR3 has 15 amino acids. Per the germline V gene, CDR1 is KGHSH and CDR2 is LQKENI. Deletions cut 4 bases from V and 8 bases from J, with 15 bases between. CDR3 in DNA: TGTGCCAGCTCACTTGAGGTGGGGGCCGATTCACCCCTCCACTTT. Translation gives CASSLEVGADSPLHF.

This clonotype was counted many times. The genes are TRBV6-1 and TRBJ2-1, with 8 positions matching TRBD1. The J segment lost 4 bases and the V segment lost 5 bases, leaving 7 bases of the junction unmatched. The germline CDR1 and CDR2 sequences are MNHNS and SASEGT. This CDR3 has 15 residues. CDR3 sequence reads: CASSHARGLYNEQFF. The DNA for the CDR3 is TGTGCCAGCAGTCACGCCAGGGGGCTATACAATGAGCAGTTCTTC.

The chain couples TRBV4-1 to TRBJ2-2; D might be TRBD2 (6 bases). This CDR3 spans 15 amino acids. The V and J ends lost 0 bases and 4 bases respectively, with 9 bases between them. Germline lookup yields CDR1 MGHRA and CDR2 YSYEKL. CDR3 coding DNA: TGCGCCAGCAGCCAAGAGGAGCGGGCCACCGGGGAGCTGTTTTTT. As protein: CASSQEERATGELFF.

This clonotype has more than one count but fewer than ten. The chain employs TRBV7-2 and TRBJ2-2; D is unclear. The CDR3 has 16 amino acids. The germline gives CDR1 SGHTA, CDR2 FQGNSA. V dropped 1 base and J dropped 1 base, with 10 bases sitting between them. The CDR3 sequence: CASSLVTTLNTGELFF. As DNA, the CDR3 is TGTGCCAGCAGCTTAGTCACAACTCTGAACACCGGGGAGCTGTTTTTT.

The rearrangement joins TRBV13 to TRBJ2-3; 11 nucleotides align to TRBD1. The CDR3 is 17 amino acids. The germline V gene encodes CDR1 PRHDT and CDR2 FYEKMQ (reference sequence). The V and J ends lost 6 bases and 11 bases, in that order; junction bases with no gene match: 19. The DNA for the CDR3 is TGTGCCAGCAGACCCTCTCCGGGACAGGGGGGATTTGTCAGGCAGTATTTT. As protein: CASRPSPGQGGFVRQYF.

This clonotype was observed at least ten times. The rearrangement links TRBV11-2 to TRBJ2-2; D unclear. Between the trimmed V and J ends, which lost 2 bases and 7 bases, there was a span of 5 bases. The CDR3 is 12 residues long. CDR1 is SGHAT and CDR2 is FQNNGV in the germline V gene. In DNA form, the CDR3 reads TGTGCCAGCAGCTTAATGGGCGGGGAGCTGTTTTTT. It encodes CASSLMGGELFF.

This clonotype was observed a handful of times. The chain joins TRBV5-1 to TRBJ2-5, with D tentatively TRBD1 or TRBD2 (5 bases each). Germline CDR1 and CDR2: SGHRS and YFSETQ. The CDR3 contains 14 residues. The V end was cut by 4 bases, the J end by 2 bases, with 12 bases between. The DNA for the CDR3 is TGCGCCAGCAGCGGGGACCGCAGACAAGAGACCCAGTACTTC. Translated, it gives CASSGDRRQETQYF.

This clonotype appeared many times. The chain is built from TRBV20-1 and TRBJ1-5; D remains ambiguous. The CDR3 consists of 14 residues. Germline CDR1 is DFQATT and CDR2 is SNEGSKA (reference sequence). Between the trimmed V and J ends, which lost 7 bases and 2 bases, there was a span of 15 bases. The CDR3 reads CSVEDVNGNQPQHF. The CDR3 DNA reads TGCAGTGTCGAGGACGTCAACGGCAATCAGCCCCAGCATTTT.

On this clonotype: A much larger clone lies a single base off, so this may be a read error. V and J are TRBV20-1 and TRBJ1-1; perhaps TRBD1 as D (5 bases). The CDR3 consists of 16 residues. The V and J ends lost 4 bases and 3 bases respectively, with 21 bases between them. Germline lookup yields CDR1 DFQATT and CDR2 SNEGSKA (reference sequence). The chain's CDR3 is CSAIPGGAPLDTEAFF. The CDR3 DNA is TGCAGTGCTATCCCTGGGGGTGCTCCCCTGGACACTGAAGCTTTCTTT.